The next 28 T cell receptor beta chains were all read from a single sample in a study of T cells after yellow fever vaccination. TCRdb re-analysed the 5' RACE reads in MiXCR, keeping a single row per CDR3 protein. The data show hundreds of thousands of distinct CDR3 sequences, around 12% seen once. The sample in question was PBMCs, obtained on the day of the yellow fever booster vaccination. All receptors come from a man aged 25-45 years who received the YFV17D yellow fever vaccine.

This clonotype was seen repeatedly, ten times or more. CDR3 nucleotide sequence: TGCAGTGCCAGTAGCGGACCCAACAATGAGCAGTTCTTC. It yields the protein CSASSGPNNEQFF. V is TRBV20-1 and J is TRBJ2-1; maybe TRBD2 (6 bases). In germline, CDR1 is DFQATT, CDR2 SNEGSKA (reference sequence). Trimming stripped 6 bases from V and 5 bases from J, with 14 bases between. The CDR3 covers 13 residues.

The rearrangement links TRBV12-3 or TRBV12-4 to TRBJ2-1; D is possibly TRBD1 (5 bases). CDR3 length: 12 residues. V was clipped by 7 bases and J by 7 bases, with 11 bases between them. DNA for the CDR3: TGTGCCAGCAACCCCGCAGGGAATGAGCAGTTCTTC. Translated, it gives CASNPAGNEQFF.

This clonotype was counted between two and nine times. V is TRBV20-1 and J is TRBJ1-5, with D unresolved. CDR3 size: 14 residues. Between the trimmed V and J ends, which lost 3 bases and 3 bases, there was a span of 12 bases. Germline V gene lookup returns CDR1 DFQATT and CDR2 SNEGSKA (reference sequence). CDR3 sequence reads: CSARGPWNNQPQHF. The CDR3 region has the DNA TGCAGTGCTAGGGGCCCTTGGAACAATCAGCCCCAGCATTTT.

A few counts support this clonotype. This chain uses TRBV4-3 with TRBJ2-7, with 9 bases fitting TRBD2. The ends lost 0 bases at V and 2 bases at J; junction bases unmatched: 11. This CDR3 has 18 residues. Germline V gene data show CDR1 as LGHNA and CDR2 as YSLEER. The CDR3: CASSQELEHSGSTYEQYF. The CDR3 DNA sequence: TGCGCCAGCAGCCAAGAACTCGAACATAGCGGGAGTACCTACGAGCAGTACTTC.

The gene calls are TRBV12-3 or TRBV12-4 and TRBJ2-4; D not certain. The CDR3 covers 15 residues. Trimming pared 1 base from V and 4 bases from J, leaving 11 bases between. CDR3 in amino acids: CASSLVAQKKNIQYF. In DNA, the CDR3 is TGTGCCAGCAGTTTAGTGGCACAGAAGAAAAACATTCAGTACTTC.

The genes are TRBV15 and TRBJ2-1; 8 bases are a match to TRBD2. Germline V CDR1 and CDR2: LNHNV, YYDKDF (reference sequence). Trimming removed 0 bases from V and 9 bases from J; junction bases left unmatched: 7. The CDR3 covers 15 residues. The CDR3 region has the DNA TGTGCCACCAGCAGAGATTTCGCGGGAGGCAGTGAGCAGTTCTTC. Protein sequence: CATSRDFAGGSEQFF.

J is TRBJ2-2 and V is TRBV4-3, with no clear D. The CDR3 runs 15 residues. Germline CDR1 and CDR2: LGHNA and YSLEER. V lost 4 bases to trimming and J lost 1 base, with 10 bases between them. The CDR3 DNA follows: TGCGCCAGCAGCCCGGGCGTTCAGAACACCGGGGAGCTGTTTTTT. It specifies CASSPGVQNTGELFF.

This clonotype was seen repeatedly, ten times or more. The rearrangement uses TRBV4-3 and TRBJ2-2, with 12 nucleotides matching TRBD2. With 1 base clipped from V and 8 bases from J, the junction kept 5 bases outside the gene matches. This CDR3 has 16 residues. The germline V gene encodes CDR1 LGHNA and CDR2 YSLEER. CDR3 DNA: TGCGCCAGCAGCCAAGGGACTAGCGGGGTGCAAGGGGAGCTGTTTTTT. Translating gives CASSQGTSGVQGELFF.

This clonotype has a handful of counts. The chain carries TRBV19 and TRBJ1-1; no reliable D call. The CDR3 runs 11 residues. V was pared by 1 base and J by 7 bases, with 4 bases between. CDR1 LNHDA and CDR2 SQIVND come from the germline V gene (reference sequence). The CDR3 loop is CASSIAVEAFF. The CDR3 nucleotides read TGTGCCAGTAGTATAGCCGTTGAAGCTTTCTTT.

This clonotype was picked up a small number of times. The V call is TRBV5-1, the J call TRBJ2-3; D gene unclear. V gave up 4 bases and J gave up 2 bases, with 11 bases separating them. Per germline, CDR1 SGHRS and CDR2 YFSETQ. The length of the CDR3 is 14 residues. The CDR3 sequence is CASSLAATTDTQYF. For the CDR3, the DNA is TGCGCCAGCAGCCTGGCGGCGACCACAGATACGCAGTATTTT.

CDR3 coding DNA: TGTGCCACCATTTATCCCCTGTGGACAGGTCAACTCCAAGAGACCCAGTACTTC. This gives the protein CATIYPLWTGQLQETQYF. This chain links TRBV6-5 with TRBJ2-5; TRBD1 matches 7 bases. The CDR3 is 18 residues long. Germline assignment: CDR1 MNHEY and CDR2 SVGAGI. With V trimmed by 10 bases and J by 1 base, 21 bases remained unmatched.

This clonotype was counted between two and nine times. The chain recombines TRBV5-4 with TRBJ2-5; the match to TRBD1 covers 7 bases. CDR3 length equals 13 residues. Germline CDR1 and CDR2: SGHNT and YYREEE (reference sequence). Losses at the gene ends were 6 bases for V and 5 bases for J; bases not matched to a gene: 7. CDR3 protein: CASNPGQSETQYF. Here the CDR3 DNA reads TGTGCCAGCAACCCGGGACAGTCGGAGACCCAGTACTTC.

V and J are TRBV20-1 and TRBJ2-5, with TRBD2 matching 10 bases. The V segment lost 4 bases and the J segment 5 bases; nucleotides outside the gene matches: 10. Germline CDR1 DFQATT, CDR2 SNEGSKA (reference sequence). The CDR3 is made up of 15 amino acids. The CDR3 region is CSAKRASGSTETQYF. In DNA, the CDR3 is TGCAGTGCTAAGCGTGCTAGCGGGAGCACGGAGACCCAGTACTTC.

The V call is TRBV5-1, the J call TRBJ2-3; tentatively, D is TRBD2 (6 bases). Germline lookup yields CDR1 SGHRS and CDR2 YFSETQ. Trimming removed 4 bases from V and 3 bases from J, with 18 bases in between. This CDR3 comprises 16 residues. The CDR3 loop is CASSPVGGIRTDTQYF. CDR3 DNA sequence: TGCGCCAGCAGCCCCGTCGGCGGGATTCGGACAGATACGCAGTATTTT.

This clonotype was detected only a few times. The CDR3 coding sequence is TGTGCCAGCAGTTTACTCCGGGAGCTGTTTTTT. Amino acids: CASSLLRELFF. V gene TRBV12-3 or TRBV12-4 combines with J gene TRBJ2-2; D is ambiguous. The V gene lost 2 bases and the J gene lost 9 bases, with 4 bases spanning the gap. There are 11 residues in the CDR3.

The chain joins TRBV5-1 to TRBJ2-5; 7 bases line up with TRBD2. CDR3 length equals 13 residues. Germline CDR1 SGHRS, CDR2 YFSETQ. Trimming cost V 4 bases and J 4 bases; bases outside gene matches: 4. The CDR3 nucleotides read TGCGCCAGCAGCGGGGGGGTACGAGAGACCCAGTACTTC. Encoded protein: CASSGGVRETQYF.

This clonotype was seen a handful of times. DNA of the CDR3: TGTGCCAGCAGTTCAGGGGGTGGCGCAGATACGCAGTATTTT. Its protein product is CASSSGGGADTQYF. The chain combines TRBV7-6 with TRBJ2-3, with TRBD1 identical over 7 bases. The CDR3 sequence is 14 residues long. Looked up from germline, CDR1 is SGHVS and CDR2 is FNYEAQ. J gave up 4 bases and V 6 bases, and 7 bases lay outside the gene matches.

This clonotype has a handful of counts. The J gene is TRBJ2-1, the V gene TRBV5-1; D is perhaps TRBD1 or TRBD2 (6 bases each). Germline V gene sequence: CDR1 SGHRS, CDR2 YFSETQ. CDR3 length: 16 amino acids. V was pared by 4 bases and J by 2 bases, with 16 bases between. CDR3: CASSPGAGNAYNEQFF. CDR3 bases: TGCGCCAGCAGCCCGGGGGCGGGAAATGCCTACAATGAGCAGTTCTTC.

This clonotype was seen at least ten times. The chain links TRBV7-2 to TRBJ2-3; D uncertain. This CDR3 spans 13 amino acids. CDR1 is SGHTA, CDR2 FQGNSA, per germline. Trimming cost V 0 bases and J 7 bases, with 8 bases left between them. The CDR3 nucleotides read TGTGCCAGCAGCTTAGCGTTTCCGAATACGCAGTATTTT. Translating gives CASSLAFPNTQYF.

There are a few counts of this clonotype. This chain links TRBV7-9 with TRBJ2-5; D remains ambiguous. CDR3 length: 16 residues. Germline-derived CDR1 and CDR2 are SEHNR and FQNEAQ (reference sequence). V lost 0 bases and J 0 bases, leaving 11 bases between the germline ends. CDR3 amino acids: CASSLALYVNQETQYF. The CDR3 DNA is TGTGCCAGCAGCTTAGCGCTGTACGTCAACCAAGAGACCCAGTACTTC.

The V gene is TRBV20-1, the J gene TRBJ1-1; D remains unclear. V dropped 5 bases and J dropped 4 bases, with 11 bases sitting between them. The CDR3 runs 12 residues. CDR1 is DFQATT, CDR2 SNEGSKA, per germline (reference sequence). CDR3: CSAGRGGTEAFF. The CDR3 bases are TGCAGTGCTGGCCGTGGTGGCACTGAAGCTTTCTTT.

CDR3 in amino acids: CASSFDNYGYTF. The CDR3 DNA sequence: TGTGCCAGCAGCTTCGACAACTATGGCTACACCTTC. The J gene is TRBJ1-2, the V gene TRBV7-9; D is unresolved. V was shortened by 3 bases and J by 2 bases, with 4 bases between the two germline ends. The CDR3 runs to 12 residues. From germline, CDR1 is SEHNR and CDR2 FQNEAQ (reference sequence).

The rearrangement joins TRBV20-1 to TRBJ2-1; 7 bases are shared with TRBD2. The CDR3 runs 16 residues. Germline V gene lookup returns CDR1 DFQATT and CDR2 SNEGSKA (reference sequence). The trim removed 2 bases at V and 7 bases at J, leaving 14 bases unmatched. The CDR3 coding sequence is TGCAGTGCTAGAAGCCCGGGACTATCCTATTTAAATGAGCAGTTCTTC. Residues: CSARSPGLSYLNEQFF.

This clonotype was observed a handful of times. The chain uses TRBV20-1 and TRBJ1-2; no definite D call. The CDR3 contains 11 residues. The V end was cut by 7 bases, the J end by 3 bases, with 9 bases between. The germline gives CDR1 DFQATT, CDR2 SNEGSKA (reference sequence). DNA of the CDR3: TGCAGTGGTCAGGTTTACTATGGCTACACCTTC. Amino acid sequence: CSGQVYYGYTF.

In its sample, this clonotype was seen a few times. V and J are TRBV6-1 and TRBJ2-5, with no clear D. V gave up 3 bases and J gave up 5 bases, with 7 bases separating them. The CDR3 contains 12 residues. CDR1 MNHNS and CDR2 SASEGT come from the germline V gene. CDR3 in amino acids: CASSEFGETQYF. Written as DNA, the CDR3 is TGTGCCAGCAGTGAGTTTGGTGAGACCCAGTACTTC.

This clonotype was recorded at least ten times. The CDR3 DNA is TGTGCCAGCAGCTTGAGGCAGGGGAACTACGAGCAGTACTTC. The encoded protein is CASSLRQGNYEQYF. J is TRBJ2-7 and V is TRBV11-2, with D possibly matching TRBD1 (6 bases). The germline V gene encodes CDR1 SGHAT and CDR2 FQNNGV. Trimming left V 3 bases short and J 3 bases short, with 12 bases between. This CDR3 is 14 amino acids long.

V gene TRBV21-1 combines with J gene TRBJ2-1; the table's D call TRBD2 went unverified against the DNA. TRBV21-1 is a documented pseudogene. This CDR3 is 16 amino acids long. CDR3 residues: CASSKSQLAGGPFPPF. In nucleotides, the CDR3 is TGTGCCAGCAGCAAATCCCAACTAGCGGGGGGGCCCTTTCCCCCATTC.

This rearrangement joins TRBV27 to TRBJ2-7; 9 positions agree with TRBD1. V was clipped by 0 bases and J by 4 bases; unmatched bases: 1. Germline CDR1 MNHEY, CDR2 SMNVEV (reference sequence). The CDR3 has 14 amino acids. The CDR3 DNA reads TGTGCCAGCAGTTTATCGACAGGGGGTTACGAGCAGTACTTC. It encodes CASSLSTGGYEQYF.